This T cell receptor beta chain was recovered during a study of Ad26.COV2.S vaccination and SARS-CoV-2 variants. The treatment is: approximately 18 received Ad26.COV2.S at low or high dose, single or two shots; a few received placebo; per-sample allocation not given. Sampling occurred on day 63 after the first vaccine or placebo injection. V shed 7 bases and J shed 4 bases, with 12 bases lying between them. The CDR3 covers 13 residues. Germline-derived CDR1 and CDR2 are SGDLS and YYNGEE. Sequencing used immunoSEQ multiplex PCR; TCRdb keeps in-frame clones, though not all of them. The sample records over 450,000 clones, 89% being singletons.

The chain has TRBV9 and TRBJ1-3; D gene unclear. The sequenced sample was peripheral blood, obtained in a trial of Ad26.COV2.S vaccine versus placebo. This TCR was recovered from a person aged 18-65 years who received the Ad26.COV2.S COVID-19 vaccine or a placebo. The CDR3 protein is CASGPLSGNTIYF. Here the CDR3 DNA reads TGTGCCAGCGGTCCCCTGTCCGGAAACACCATATATTTT.